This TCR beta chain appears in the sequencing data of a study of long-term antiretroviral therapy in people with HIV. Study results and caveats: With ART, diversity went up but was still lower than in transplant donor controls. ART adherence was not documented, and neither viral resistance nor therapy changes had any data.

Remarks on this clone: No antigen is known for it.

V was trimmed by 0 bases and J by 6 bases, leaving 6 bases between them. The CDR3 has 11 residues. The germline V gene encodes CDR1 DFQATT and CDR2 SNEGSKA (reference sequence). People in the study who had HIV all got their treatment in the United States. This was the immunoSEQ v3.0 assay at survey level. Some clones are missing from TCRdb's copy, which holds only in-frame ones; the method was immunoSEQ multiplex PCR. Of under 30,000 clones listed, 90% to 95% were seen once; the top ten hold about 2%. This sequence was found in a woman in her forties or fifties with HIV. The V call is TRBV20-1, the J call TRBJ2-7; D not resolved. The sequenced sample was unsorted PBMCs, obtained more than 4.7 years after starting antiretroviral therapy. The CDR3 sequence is CSARDGSEQYF. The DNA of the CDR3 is TGCAGTGCTAGAGATGGTAGCGAGCAGTACTTC.